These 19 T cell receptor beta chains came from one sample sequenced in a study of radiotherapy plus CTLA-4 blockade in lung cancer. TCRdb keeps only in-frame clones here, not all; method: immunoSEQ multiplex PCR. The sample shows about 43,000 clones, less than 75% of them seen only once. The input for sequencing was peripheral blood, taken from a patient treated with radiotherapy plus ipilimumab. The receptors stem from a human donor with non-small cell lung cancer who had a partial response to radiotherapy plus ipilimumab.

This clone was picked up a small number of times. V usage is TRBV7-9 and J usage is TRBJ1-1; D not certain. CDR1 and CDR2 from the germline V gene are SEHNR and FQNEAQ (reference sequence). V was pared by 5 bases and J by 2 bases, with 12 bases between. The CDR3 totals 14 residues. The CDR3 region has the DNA TGTGCCAGCAGCCCGGGGAGGAAAAACACTGAAGCTTTCTTT. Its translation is CASSPGRKNTEAFF.

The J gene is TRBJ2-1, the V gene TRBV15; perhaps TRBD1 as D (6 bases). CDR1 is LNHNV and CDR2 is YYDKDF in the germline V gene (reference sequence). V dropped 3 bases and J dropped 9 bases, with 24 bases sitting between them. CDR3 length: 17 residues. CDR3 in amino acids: CATSSPYAGASWAEQFF. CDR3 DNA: TGTGCCACCAGCAGTCCCTACGCAGGGGCTAGCTGGGCTGAGCAGTTCTTC.

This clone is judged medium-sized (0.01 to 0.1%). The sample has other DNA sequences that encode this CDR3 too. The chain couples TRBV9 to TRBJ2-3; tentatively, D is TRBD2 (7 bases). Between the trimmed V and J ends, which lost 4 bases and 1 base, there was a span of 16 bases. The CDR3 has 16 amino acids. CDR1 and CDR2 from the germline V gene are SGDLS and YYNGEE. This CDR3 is CASSPSGGGGTDTQYF. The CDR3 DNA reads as TGTGCCAGCAGCCCCTCGGGGGGCGGGGGCACAGATACGCAGTATTTT.

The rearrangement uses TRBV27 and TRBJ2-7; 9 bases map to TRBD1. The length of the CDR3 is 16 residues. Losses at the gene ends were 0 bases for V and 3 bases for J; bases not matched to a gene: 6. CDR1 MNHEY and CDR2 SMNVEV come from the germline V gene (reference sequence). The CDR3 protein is CASSLSLGDRVYEQYF. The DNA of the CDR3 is TGTGCCAGCAGTTTATCGCTGGGGGACAGGGTCTACGAGCAGTACTTC.

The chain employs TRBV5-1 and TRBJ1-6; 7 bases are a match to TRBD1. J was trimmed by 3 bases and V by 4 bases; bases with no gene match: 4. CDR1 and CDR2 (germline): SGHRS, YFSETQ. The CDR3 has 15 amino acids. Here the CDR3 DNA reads TGCGCCAGCAGCCCCGGGACAGTCTATAATTCACCCCTCCACTTT. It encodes CASSPGTVYNSPLHF.

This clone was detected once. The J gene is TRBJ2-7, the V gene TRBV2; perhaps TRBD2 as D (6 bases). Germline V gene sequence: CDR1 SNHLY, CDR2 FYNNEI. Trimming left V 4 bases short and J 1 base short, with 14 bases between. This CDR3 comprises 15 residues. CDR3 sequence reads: CASSVVSGGSYEQYF. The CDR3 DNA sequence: TGTGCCAGCAGTGTTGTTAGTGGGGGGTCCTACGAGCAGTACTTC.

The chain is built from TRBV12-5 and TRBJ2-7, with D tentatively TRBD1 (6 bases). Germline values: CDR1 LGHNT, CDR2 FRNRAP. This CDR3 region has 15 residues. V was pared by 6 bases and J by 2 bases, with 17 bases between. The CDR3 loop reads CASGLGQSGAYEQYF. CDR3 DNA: TGTGCTAGTGGCCTCGGACAGTCCGGTGCCTACGAGCAGTACTTC.

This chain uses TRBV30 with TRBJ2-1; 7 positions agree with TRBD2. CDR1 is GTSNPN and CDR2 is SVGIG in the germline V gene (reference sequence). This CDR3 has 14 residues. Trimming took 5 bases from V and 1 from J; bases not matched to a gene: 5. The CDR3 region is CAWRAGKSYNEQFF. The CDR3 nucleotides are TGTGCCTGGCGAGCGGGAAAGTCCTACAATGAGCAGTTCTTC.

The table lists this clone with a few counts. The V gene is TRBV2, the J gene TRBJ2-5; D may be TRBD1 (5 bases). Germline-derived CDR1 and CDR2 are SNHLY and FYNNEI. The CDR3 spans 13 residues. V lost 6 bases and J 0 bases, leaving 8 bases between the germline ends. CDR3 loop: CASSWGYQETQYF. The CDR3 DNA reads TGTGCCAGCAGCTGGGGCTACCAAGAGACCCAGTACTTC. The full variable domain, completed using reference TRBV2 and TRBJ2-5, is EPEVTQTPSHQVTQMGQEVILRCVPISNHLYFYWYRQILGQKVEFLVSFYNNEISEKSEIFDDQFSVERPDGSNFTLKIRSTKLEDSAMYFCASSWGYQETQYFGPGTRLLVL.

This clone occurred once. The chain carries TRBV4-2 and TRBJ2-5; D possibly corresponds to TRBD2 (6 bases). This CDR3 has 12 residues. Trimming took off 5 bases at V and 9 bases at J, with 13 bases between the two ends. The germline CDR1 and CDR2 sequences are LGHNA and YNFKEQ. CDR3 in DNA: TGTGCCAGCAGCTTGGACCGGGAGCCCCAGTACTTC. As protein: CASSLDREPQYF.

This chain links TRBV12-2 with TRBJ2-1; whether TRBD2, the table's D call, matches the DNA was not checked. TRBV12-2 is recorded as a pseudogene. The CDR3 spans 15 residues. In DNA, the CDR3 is TGTGCAAGTCCCAATGTGGAGGGCCCATTGGATGAGCAGTTCTTC. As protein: CASPNVEGPLDEQFF.

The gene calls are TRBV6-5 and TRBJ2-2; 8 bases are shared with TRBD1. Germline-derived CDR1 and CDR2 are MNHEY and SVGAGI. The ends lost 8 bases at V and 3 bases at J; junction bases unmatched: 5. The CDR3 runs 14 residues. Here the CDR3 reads CASGDRLDTGELFF. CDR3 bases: TGTGCCAGCGGGGACAGGCTTGACACCGGGGAGCTGTTTTTT.

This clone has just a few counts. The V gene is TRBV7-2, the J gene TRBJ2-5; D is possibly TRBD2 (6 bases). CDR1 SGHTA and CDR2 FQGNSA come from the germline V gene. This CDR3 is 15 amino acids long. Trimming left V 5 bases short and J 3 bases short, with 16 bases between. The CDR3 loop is CASSPRDSIEETQYF. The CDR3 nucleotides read TGTGCCAGCAGCCCACGGGACTCGATCGAAGAGACCCAGTACTTC.

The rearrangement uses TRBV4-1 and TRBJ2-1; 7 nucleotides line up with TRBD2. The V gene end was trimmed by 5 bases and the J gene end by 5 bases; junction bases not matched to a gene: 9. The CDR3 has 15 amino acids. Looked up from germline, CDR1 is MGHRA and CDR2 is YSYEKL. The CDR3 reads CASSSTTSKDNEQFF. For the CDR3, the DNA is TGCGCCAGCAGCTCGACGACTAGCAAGGACAATGAGCAGTTCTTC.

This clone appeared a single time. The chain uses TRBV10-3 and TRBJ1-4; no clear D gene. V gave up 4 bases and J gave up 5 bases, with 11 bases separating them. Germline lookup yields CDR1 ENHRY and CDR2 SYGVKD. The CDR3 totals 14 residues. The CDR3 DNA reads TGTGCCATCAGTGCAGCACAGACCAATGAAAAACTGTTTTTT. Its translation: CAISAAQTNEKLFF.

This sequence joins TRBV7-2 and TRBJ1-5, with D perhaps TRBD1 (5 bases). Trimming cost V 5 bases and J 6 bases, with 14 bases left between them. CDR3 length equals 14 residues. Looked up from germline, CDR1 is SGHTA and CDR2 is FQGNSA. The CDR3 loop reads CASSPGLLGQPQHF. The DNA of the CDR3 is TGTGCCAGCAGCCCGGGACTTTTGGGTCAGCCCCAGCATTTT.

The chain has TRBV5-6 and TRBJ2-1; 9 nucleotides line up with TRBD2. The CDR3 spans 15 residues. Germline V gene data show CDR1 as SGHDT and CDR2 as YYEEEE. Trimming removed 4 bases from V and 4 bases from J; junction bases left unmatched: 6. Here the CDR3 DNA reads TGTGCCAGCAGCCGTCTTAGCGGGAGATACAATGAGCAGTTCTTC. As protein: CASSRLSGRYNEQFF.

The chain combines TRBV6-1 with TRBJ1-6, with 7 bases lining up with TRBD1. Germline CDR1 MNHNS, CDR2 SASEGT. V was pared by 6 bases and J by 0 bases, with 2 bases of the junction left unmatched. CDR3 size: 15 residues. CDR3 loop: CASRGQHSYNSPLHF. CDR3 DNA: TGTGCCAGCAGGGGACAGCACTCCTATAATTCACCCCTCCACTTT.

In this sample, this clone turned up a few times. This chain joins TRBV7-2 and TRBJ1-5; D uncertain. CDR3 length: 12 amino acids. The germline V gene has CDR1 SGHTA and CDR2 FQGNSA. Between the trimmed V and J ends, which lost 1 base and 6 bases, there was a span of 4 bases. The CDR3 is CASSLGLQPQHF. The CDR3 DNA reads TGTGCCAGCAGCTTAGGGCTTCAGCCCCAGCATTTT. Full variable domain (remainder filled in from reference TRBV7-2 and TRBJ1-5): GAGVSQSPSNKVTEKGKDVELRCDPISGHTALYWYRQSLGQGLEFLIYFQGNSAPDKSGLPSDRFSAERTGGSVSTLTIQRTQQEDSAVYLCASSLGLQPQHFGDGTRLSIL.